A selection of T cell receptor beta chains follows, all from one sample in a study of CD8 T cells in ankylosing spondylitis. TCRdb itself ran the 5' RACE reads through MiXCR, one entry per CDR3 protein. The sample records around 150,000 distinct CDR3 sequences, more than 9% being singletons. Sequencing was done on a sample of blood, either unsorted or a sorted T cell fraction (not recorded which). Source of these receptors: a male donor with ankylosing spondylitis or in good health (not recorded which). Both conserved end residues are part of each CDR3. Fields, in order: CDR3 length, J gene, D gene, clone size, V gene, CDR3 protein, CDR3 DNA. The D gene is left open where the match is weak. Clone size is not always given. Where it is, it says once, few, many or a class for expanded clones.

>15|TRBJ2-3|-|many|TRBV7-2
CATSLWGSTTDTQYF
TGTGCCACCTCCCTTTGGGGGTCGACCACAGATACGCAGTATTTT
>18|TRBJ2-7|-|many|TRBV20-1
CSARDSRSHWRGSNEQYF
TGCAGTGCTAGAGATTCGCGATCCCACTGGCGGGGTTCTAACGAGCAGTACTTC
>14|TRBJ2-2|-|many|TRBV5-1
CASSLAQDTGELFF
TGCGCCAGCAGCTTGGCCCAGGACACCGGGGAGCTGTTTTTT
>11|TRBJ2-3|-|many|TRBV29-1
CSVKLADTQYF
TGCAGCGTTAAACTAGCAGATACGCAGTATTTT
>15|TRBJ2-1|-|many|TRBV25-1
CASGHPNPSYNEQFF
TGTGCCAGCGGTCACCCGAATCCCTCCTACAATGAGCAGTTCTTC
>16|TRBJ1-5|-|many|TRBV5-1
CASSLVPSTSYQPQHF
TGCGCCAGCAGCTTGGTCCCGAGCACATCCTATCAGCCCCAGCATTTT
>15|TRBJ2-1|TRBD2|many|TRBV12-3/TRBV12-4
CASSLGTSGNNEQFF
TGTGCCAGCAGTTTAGGTACTAGCGGGAACAATGAGCAGTTCTTC
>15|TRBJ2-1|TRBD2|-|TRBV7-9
CASSSQLAGVREQFF
TGTGCCAGCAGCTCCCAACTAGCGGGAGTACGGGAGCAGTTCTTC
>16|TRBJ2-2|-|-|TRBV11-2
CASSTGRLGNTGELFF
TGTGCCAGCAGCACGGGTCGACTAGGGAACACCGGGGAGCTGTTTTTT
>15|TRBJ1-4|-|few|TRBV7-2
CASSLGGGANEKLFF
TGTGCCAGCAGCTTAGGAGGGGGGGCTAATGAAAAACTGTTTTTT
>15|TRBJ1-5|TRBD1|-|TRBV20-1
CSARAGTGINQPQHF
TGCAGTGCTAGAGCCGGGACAGGTATCAATCAGCCCCAGCATTTT
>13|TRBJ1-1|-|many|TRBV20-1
CSATQGSRSEAFF
TGCAGTGCTACCCAGGGGTCTCGATCTGAAGCTTTCTTT
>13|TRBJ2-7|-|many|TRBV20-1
CSAGLGGNYEQYF
TGCAGTGCTGGACTAGGGGGCAACTACGAGCAGTACTTC
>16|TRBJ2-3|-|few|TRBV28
CASSTRPGANTDTQYF
TGTGCCAGCAGCACCCGCCCGGGGGCTAACACAGATACGCAGTATTTT
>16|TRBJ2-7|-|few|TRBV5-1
CASSLAGIAVVYEQYF
TGCGCCAGCAGCTTGGCTGGAATAGCGGTGGTCTACGAGCAGTACTTC
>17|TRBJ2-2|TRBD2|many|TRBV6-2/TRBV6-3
CASSWTSGGANTGELFF
TGTGCCAGCAGTTGGACTAGCGGGGGGGCGAACACCGGGGAGCTGTTTTTT
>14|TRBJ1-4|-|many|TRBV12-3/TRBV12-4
CASSLRGGGEKLFF
TGTGCCAGCAGTTTACGGGGCGGAGGCGAAAAACTGTTTTTT
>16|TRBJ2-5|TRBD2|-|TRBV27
CASSLVAGGPRETQYF
TGTGCCAGCAGTTTGGTAGCGGGGGGGCCCAGAGAGACCCAGTACTTC
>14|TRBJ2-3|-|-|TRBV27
CASRPHGPTDTQYF
TGTGCCAGCAGGCCTCACGGCCCCACAGATACGCAGTATTTT
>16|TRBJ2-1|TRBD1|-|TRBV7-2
CASSFDSGTASNEQFF
TGTGCCAGCAGCTTCGATTCGGGGACAGCATCCAATGAGCAGTTCTTC
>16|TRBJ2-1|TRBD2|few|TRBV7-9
CASSSTELAGGNEQFF
TGTGCCAGCAGCTCTACAGAACTAGCGGGAGGGAATGAGCAGTTCTTC
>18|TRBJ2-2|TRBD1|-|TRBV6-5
CASSCEVIGQGGTGELFF
TGTGCCAGCAGTTGCGAGGTGATTGGACAGGGAGGCACCGGGGAGCTGTTTTTT
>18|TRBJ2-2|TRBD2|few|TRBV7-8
CASSFPGTSGGSHGELFF
TGTGCCAGCAGCTTCCCTGGGACTAGCGGGGGGAGTCACGGGGAGCTGTTTTTT
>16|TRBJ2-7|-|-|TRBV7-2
CASSLSRGTGTSEQYF
TGTGCCAGCAGCTTGTCTAGGGGGACCGGGACTTCCGAGCAGTACTTC
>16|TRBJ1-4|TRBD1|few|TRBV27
CASSPGQGATREKLFF
TGTGCCAGCAGTCCCGGACAGGGGGCAACCCGCGAGAAACTGTTTTTT
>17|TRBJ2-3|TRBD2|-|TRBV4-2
CASSPNPAGGHTDTQYF
TGTGCCAGCAGCCCGAACCCAGCGGGAGGCCACACAGATACGCAGTATTTT
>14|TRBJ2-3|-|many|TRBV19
CASGGQRPKDTQYF
TGTGCCAGCGGGGGTCAGCGCCCGAAGGATACGCAGTATTTT
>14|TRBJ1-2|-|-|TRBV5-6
CASSLGPTSYGYTF
TGTGCCAGCAGCTTGGGCCCGACGAGCTATGGCTACACCTTC
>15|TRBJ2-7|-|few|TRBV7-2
CASSLVRWGAYEQYF
TGTGCCAGCAGCTTAGTTCGGTGGGGCGCCTACGAGCAGTACTTC
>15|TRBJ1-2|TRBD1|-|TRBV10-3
CAISGEALTGDGYTF
TGTGCCATCAGTGGAGAGGCATTGACAGGGGATGGCTACACCTTC
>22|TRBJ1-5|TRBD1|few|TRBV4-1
CASSHRVNPGTGRLRGNQPQHF
TGCGCCAGCAGCCACCGCGTAAATCCCGGGACAGGGAGGTTGAGGGGCAATCAGCCCCAGCATTTT
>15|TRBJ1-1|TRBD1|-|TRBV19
CATKLGTVGNTEAFF
TGTGCCACCAAACTGGGGACAGTAGGGAACACTGAAGCTTTCTTT
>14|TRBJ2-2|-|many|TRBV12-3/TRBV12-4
CASSLEEYGGELFF
TGTGCCAGCAGTCTGGAGGAATACGGAGGGGAGCTGTTTTTT
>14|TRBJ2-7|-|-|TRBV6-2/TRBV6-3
CASSLVRDSYEQYF
TGTGCCAGCAGCCTGGTCAGGGACTCCTACGAGCAGTACTTC
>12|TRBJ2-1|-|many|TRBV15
CATSRDSNEQFF
TGTGCCACCAGCAGAGACAGCAATGAGCAGTTCTTC
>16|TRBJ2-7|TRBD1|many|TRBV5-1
CASSLAGKGGFGEQYF
TGCGCCAGCAGCTTGGCCGGGAAAGGGGGCTTCGGCGAGCAGTACTTC
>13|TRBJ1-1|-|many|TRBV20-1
CSAEGQLNTEAFF
TGCAGTGCCGAAGGTCAGCTGAACACTGAAGCTTTCTTT
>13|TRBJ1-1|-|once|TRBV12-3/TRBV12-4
CASSPGAQTEAFF
TGTGCCAGCAGTCCCGGGGCCCAGACTGAAGCTTTCTTT
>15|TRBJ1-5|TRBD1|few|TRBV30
CAWNPGQGADQPQHF
TGTGCCTGGAACCCGGGACAGGGGGCCGATCAGCCCCAGCATTTT
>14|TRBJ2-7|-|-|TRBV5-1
CASSLVQTDYEQYF
TGCGCCAGCAGCTTGGTACAGACCGACTACGAGCAGTACTTC
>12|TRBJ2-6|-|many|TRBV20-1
CSVHSGANVLTF
TGCAGTGTTCACTCTGGGGCCAACGTCCTGACTTTC
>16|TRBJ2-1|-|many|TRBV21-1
CASSKDAGRWQNEQFF
TGTGCCAGCAGCAAAGACGCAGGCCGTTGGCAGAATGAGCAGTTCTTC
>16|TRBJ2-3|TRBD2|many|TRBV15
CATSTPTSGRLDTQYF
TGTGCCACCAGCACCCCGACTAGCGGGAGGCTAGATACGCAGTATTTT
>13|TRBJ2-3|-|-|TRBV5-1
CASSIRTMDTQYF
TGCGCCAGCAGCATCCGGACCATGGATACGCAGTATTTT
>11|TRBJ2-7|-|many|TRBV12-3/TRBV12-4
CASTRGYEQYF
TGTGCCAGCACGCGGGGCTACGAGCAGTACTTC
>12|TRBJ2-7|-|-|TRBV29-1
CSVGQRPYEQYF
TGCAGCGTTGGACAGCGGCCCTACGAGCAGTACTTC
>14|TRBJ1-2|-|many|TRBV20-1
CSARNRDGDYGYTF
TGCAGTGCTAGAAATAGGGACGGAGACTATGGCTACACCTTC
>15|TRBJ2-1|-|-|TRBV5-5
CASSLGGSTNNEQFF
TGTGCCAGCAGCTTGGGGGGTTCGACCAACAATGAGCAGTTCTTC
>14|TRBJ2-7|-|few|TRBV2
CASSPGTDSYEQYF
TGTGCCAGCAGCCCTGGGACGGACTCCTACGAGCAGTACTTC
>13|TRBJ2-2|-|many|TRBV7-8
CASSPQGRRELFF
TGTGCCAGCAGCCCCCAAGGGCGCAGGGAGCTGTTTTTT
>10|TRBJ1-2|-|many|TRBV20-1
CSAVGVGYTF
TGCAGTGCCGTTGGGGTCGGCTACACCTTC
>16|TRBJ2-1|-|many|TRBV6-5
CASSYEPRGSYNEQFF
TGTGCCAGCAGTTACGAGCCCCGGGGCTCCTACAATGAGCAGTTCTTC
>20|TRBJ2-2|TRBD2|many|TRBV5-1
CASSTLRSSGRAANTGELFF
TGCGCCAGCAGCACCCTTCGATCTAGCGGGAGGGCTGCTAACACCGGGGAGCTGTTTTTT
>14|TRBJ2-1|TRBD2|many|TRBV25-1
CASFFTREVNEQFF
TGTGCCAGCTTTTTTACGCGGGAGGTAAATGAGCAGTTCTTC
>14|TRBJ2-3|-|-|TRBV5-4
CASSLASGGDTQYF
TGTGCCAGCAGCTTGGCCTCAGGGGGGGATACGCAGTATTTT
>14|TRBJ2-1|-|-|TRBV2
CASSDQGPYNEQFF
TGTGCCAGCAGCGACCAGGGCCCTTACAATGAGCAGTTCTTC
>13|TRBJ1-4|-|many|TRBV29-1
CSGQGGRNEKLFF
TGCAGCGGGCAGGGAGGGCGGAATGAAAAACTGTTTTTT
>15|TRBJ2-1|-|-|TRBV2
CASSEAGFSYNEQFF
TGTGCCAGCAGTGAAGCAGGGTTCTCCTACAATGAGCAGTTCTTC
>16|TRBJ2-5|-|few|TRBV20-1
CSARDEIAALQETQYF
TGCAGTGCTAGAGATGAGATAGCGGCCTTGCAAGAGACCCAGTACTTC
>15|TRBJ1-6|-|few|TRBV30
CAWSVRTSRNSPLHF
TGTGCCTGGAGTGTCCGGACTAGTCGAAATTCACCCCTCCACTTT